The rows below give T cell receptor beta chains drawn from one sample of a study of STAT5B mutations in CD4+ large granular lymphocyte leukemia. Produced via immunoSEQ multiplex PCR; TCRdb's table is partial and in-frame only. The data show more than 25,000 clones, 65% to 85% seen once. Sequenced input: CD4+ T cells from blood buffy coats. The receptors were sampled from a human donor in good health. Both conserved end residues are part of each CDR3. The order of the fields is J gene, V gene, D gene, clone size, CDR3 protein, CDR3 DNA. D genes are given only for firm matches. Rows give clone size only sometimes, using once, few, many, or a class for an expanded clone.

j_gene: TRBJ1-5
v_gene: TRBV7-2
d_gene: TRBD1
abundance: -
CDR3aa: CASSTKTGGGNQPQHF
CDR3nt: TGTGCCAGCAGCACAAAGACAGGGGGGGGCAATCAGCCCCAGCATTTT

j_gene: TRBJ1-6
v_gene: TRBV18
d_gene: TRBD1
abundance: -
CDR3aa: CASSPAASTGGLSPLHF
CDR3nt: TGTGCCAGCTCACCAGCCGCGTCGACAGGGGGCCTTTCACCCCTCCACTTT

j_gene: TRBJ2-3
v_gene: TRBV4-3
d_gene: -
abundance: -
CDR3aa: CASSQGRRDTQYF
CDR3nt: TGCGCCAGCAGCCAAGGCCGGAGAGATACGCAGTATTTT

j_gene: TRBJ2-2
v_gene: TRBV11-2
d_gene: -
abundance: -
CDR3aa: CASSLWTTNTGELFF
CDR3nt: TGTGCCAGCAGCTTATGGACCACCAACACCGGGGAGCTGTTTTTT

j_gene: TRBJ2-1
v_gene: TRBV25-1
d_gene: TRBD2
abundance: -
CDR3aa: CASSASGSSYNEQFF
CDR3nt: TGTGCCAGCAGCGCTAGCGGGAGCTCCTACAATGAGCAGTTCTTC

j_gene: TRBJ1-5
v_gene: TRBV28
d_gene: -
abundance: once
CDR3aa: CASSLRGFSTQPQHF
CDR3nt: TGTGCCAGCAGTTTACGGGGGTTCAGCACCCAGCCCCAGCATTTT

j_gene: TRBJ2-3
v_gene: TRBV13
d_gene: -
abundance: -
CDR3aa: CASSLRGGILAVSSTDTQYF
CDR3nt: TGTGCCAGCAGCTTAAGAGGGGGGATCCTAGCGGTCAGTAGCACAGATACGCAGTATTTT

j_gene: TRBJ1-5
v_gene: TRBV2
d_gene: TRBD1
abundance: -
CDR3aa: CASREDRGNQPQHF
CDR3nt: TGTGCCAGCAGGGAAGACAGGGGCAATCAGCCCCAGCATTTT

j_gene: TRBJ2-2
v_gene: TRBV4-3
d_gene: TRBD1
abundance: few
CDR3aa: CASSQDSPGGKTGELFF
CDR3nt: TGCGCCAGCAGCCAAGATTCGCCAGGGGGCAAGACCGGGGAGCTGTTTTTT

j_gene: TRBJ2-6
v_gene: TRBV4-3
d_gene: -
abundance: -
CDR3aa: CAERAQASSPGANVLTF
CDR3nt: TGCGCGGAACGGGCACAGGCCTCCTCGCCCGGGGCCAACGTCCTGACTTTC

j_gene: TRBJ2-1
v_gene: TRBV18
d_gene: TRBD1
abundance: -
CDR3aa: CASSPPLDRARNEQFF
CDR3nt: TGTGCCAGCTCACCGCCCCTGGACAGGGCGAGGAATGAGCAGTTCTTC

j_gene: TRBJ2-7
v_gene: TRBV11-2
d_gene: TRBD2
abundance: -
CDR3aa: CASSLAFGGISYEQYF
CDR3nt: TGTGCCAGCAGCTTAGCTTTCGGGGGGATCTCCTACGAGCAGTACTTC

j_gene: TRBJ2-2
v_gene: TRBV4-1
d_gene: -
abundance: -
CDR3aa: CASSQVGQLTGELFF
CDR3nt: TGCGCCAGCAGCCAAGTAGGCCAGTTGACCGGGGAGCTGTTTTTT

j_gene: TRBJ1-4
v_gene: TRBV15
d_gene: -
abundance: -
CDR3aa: CATSRDSPLPQGEKLFF
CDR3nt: TGTGCCACCAGCAGAGATTCCCCCTTACCACAGGGTGAAAAACTGTTTTTT

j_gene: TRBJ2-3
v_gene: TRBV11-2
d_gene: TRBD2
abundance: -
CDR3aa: CASSFQPGLAGGRADTQYF
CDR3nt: TGTGCCAGCAGCTTTCAACCGGGACTAGCGGGGGGGCGTGCAGATACGCAGTATTTT

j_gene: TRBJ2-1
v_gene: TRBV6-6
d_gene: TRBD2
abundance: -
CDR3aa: CASSYGTSGGDNEQFF
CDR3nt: TGTGCCAGCAGTTACGGGACTAGCGGGGGAGACAATGAGCAGTTCTTC

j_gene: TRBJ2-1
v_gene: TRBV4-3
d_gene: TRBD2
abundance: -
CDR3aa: CASSQTSEPPLNEQFF
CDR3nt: TGCGCCAGCAGCCAAACTAGCGAGCCCCCCCTAAATGAGCAGTTCTTC

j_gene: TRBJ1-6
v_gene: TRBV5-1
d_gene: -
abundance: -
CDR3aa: CASSLDGRNSPLHF
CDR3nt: TGCGCCAGCAGCTTGGACGGGAGAAATTCACCCCTCCACTTT

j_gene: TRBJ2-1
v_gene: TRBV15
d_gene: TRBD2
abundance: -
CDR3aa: CATSRGTSAYNEQFF
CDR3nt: TGTGCCACCAGCAGGGGGACTAGCGCTTACAATGAGCAGTTCTTC

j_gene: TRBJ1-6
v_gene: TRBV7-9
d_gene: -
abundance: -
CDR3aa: CASSRYVGPDSPLHF
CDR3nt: TGTGCCAGCAGCCGCTATGTCGGACCCGATTCGCCCCTCCACTTT

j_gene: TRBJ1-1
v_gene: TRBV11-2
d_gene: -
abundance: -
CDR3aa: CASSLSLTGGSTEAFF
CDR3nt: TGTGCCAGCAGCTTATCCCTGACAGGCGGGAGCACTGAAGCTTTCTTT

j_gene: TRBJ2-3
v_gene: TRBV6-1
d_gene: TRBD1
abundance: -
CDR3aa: CASSVNRGLADTQYF
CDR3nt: TGTGCCAGCAGTGTGAACAGGGGTTTAGCAGATACGCAGTATTTT

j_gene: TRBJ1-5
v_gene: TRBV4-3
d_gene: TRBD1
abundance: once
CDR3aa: CASSQDRGTGDQPQHF
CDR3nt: TGCGCCAGCAGCCAAGATCGAGGGACAGGGGATCAGCCCCAGCATTTT

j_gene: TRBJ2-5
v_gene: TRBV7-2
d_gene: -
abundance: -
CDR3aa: CASSSMTAQGTQYF
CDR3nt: TGTGCCAGCAGTTCCATGACTGCTCAAGGGACCCAGTACTTC

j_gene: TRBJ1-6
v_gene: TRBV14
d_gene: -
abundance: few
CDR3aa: CASSQQGSSPLHF
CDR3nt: TGTGCCAGCAGCCAACAGGGAAGTTCACCCCTCCACTTT

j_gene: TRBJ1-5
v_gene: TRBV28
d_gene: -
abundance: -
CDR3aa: CASSPSFKPQHF
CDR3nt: TGTGCCAGCAGTCCCTCCTTTAAGCCCCAGCATTTT

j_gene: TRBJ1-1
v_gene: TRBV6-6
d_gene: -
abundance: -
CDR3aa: CASSFQGFGNTEAFF
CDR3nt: TGTGCCAGCAGTTTCCAGGGGTTCGGGAACACTGAAGCTTTCTTT

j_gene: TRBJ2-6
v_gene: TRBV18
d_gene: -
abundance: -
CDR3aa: CASSPPVGANVLTF
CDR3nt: TGTGCCAGCTCACCTCCCGTTGGGGCCAACGTCCTGACTTTC

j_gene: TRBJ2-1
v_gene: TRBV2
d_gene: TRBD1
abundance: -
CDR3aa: CASSDSRTGGYNEQFF
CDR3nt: TGTGCCAGCAGTGATTCAAGGACAGGGGGCTACAATGAGCAGTTCTTC

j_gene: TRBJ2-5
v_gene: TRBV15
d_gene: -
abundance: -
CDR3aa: CATSRVGEVETQYF
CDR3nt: TGTGCCACCAGCAGGGTGGGGGAAGTGGAGACCCAGTACTTC

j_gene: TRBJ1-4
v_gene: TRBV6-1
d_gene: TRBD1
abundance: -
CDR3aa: CASSDQTGENEKLFF
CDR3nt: TGTGCCAGCAGTGATCAGACAGGGGAGAATGAAAAACTGTTTTTT

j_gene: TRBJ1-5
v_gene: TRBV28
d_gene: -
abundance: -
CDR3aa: CASSFGVGGNQPQHF
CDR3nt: TGTGCCAGCAGTTTCGGGGTCGGCGGCAATCAGCCCCAGCATTTT

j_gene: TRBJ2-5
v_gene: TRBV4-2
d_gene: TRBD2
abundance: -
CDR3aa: CASSQDSGRGIGETQYF
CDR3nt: TGTGCCAGCAGCCAAGATTCTGGGCGGGGGATAGGAGAGACCCAGTACTTC

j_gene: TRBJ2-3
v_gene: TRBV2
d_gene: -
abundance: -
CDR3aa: CASSEALSRSTDTQYF
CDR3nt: TGTGCCAGCAGTGAAGCGCTTTCGAGGAGCACAGATACGCAGTATTTT

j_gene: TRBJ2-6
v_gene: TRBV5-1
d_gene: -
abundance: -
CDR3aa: CASSLSGANVLTF
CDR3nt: TGCGCCAGCAGCTTATCCGGGGCCAACGTCCTGACTTTC

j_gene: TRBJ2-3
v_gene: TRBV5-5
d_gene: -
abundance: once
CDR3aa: CASSLRRDTQYF
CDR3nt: TGTGCCAGCAGCCTTCGGAGAGATACGCAGTATTTT

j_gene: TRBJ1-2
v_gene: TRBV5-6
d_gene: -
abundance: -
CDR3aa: CASSLAGVVGGYTF
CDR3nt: TGTGCCAGCAGCTTGGCGGGGGTCGTCGGCGGCTACACCTTC